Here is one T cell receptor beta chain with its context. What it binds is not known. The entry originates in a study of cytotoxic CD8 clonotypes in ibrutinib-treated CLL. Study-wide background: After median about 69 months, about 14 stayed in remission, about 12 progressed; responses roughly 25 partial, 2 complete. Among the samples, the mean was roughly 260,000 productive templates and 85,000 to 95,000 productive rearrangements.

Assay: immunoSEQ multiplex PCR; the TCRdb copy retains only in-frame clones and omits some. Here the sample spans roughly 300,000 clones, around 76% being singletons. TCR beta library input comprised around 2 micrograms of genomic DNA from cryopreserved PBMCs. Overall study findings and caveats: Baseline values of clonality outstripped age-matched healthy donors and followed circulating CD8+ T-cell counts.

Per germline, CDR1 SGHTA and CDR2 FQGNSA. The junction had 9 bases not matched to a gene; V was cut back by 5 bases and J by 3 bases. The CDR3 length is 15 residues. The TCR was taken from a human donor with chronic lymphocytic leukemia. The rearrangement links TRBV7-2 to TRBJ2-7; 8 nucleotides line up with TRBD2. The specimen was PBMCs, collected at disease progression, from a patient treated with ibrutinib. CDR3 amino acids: CASSRGTRRDYEQYF. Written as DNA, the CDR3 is TGTGCCAGCAGCCGCGGGACTAGGCGGGACTACGAGCAGTACTTC.